This passage covers 4 T cell receptor beta chains from one sample sequenced in a study of tissue T cells after allogeneic stem cell transplantation. The repertoire was sequenced with immunoSEQ multiplex PCR; TCRdb's copy has only in-frame clones and lacks some. This sample has about 22,000 clones; approximately 70% occur once, and the top ten carry about 0.41%. The specimen was blood. Every receptor here comes from a female BALB/c mouse in good health. This strain has MHC haplotype H2-d.

With respect to this clone: Here the gene names and germline are mouse. The read gets to within 1 residue of the CDR3 end, and the germline J gene fills in the rest. The V and J genes are TRBV2 and TRBJ2-3, with unresolved D. Per germline, CDR1 LGHNA and CDR2 YSYQKL. CDR3 length: 16 residues. Trimming shortened V by 0 bases and J by 0 bases, and 10 bases separated the two germline ends. The sequenced part of the CDR3 DNA is TGTGCCAGCAGCCAAGATGGAGAGAGGAGTGCAGAAACGCTGTAT. Its protein product is CASSQDGERSAETLY. The entire CDR3 protein is CASSQDGERSAETLYF.

With respect to this clone: Mouse names are used for the genes. The read ends 1 residue before the CDR3 terminus; that terminus is restored from the germline J gene. The V gene is TRBV31, the J gene TRBJ2-7; 7 bases are shared with TRBD1. The CDR3 covers 11 residues. Germline V CDR1 and CDR2: GKSSPN, SITVG. V shed 3 bases and J 6 bases; nucleotides not matched to a gene: 2. The DNA read from the CDR3 is TGTGCCTGGAGCGACAGGGTTGAACAGTAC. Translating it yields CAWSDRVEQY. The CDR3 in full is CAWSDRVEQYF.

Only a few counts were recorded for this clone. The gene names given are mouse names. The missing CDR3 end, 1 residue past where the read stops, is filled in from the germline J gene. The chain is built from TRBV13-1 and TRBJ1-3; tentatively, D is TRBD1 (6 bases). From germline, CDR1 is NSHNY and CDR2 SYGAGN. V was cut by 5 bases and J by 0 bases, with 12 bases left in between. CDR3 length equals 15 residues. The CDR3 bases that were read are TGTGCCAGCAGATCCGGGACAAATTCTGGAAATACGCTCTAT. Translation gives CASRSGTNSGNTLY. Given in full, the CDR3 is CASRSGTNSGNTLYF.

A note on this clone: These gene names are mouse names. The CDR3 goes on 1 residue after the read ends, and that part is filled in from the germline J gene. V and J are TRBV5 and TRBJ2-3; 11 bases fit TRBD2. The CDR3 has 19 amino acids. Germline V gene data show CDR1 as LGHNA and CDR2 as YNLKQL (reference sequence). V shed 4 bases, J shed 1 base, and the junction held 13 bases outside the gene matches. The DNA read from the CDR3 is TGTGCCAGCAGCCGCCAAAACTGGGGGGGCGTCACTGGTGCAGAAACGCTGTAT. Its translation is CASSRQNWGGVTGAETLY. The whole CDR3 protein reads CASSRQNWGGVTGAETLYF.